This T cell receptor beta chain was documented in a study of cytomegalovirus exposure and HLA in healthy donors (dated by TCRdb to the late 2010s). Notes on the research overall: An earlier analysis of a few hundred of the donors reported approximately 260 Gb of sequence data and 95 million to 140 million unique TCR beta sequences obtained from about 180 million T cells. Roughly 5 DR-DQ haplotypes were treated as single units for association and clustering because of strong linkage in the cohort. Class I and class II HLA loci were covered by the typing at four-digit resolution. In the later analysis, no new phenotypic data were used to find candidate immune exposures; instead, reliance was placed on TCR beta sequences and their occurrence across donors. The study aimed to test whether cataloging public T cell receptors could reveal signatures of past pathogen exposure. A separate validation cohort of some 130 different subjects was used in addition to the roughly 720-subject first cohort. To study patterns of TCR occurrence, a later analysis re-analyzed previously published TCR beta repertoires from 650 to 750 donors and added high-resolution HLA genotyping. A later genetic analysis took genome-wide SNP genotypes for about three fifths of the 666 donors and used that subset as a discovery cohort. On average, roughly 200,000 unique TCR beta nucleotide sequences were sequenced per donor among about 400 genotyped donors of the cohort, with 15% to 20% of those sequences being non-productive. Among the approximately 430 genotyped donors, about 83% belonged to the genetic ancestry cluster associated with self-reported Caucasian donors. The T cell repertoires of some 670 subjects were profiled by immunosequencing and related to cytomegalovirus serostatus. To predict cytomegalovirus infection status, the study brought together high-throughput TCR immunosequencing, statistical association of individual TCRs with disease status, and machine learning. All discovery cohort repertoires had been generated using a single sequencing platform. Donor age, sex, ethnicity and CMV serostatus were compiled together with the repertoire data. To decide whether each TCR beta V gene segment behaved as functional or pseudogenic, an earlier analysis of some 600 of the donors relied on high-throughput TCR beta sequencing. Typing coverage varied by locus: roughly 620-640 donors for A, B, C, DRB1 and DQB1; around 560 for DQA1; about 600 for DPA1; roughly 450 for DPB1. About 310 gigabases of sequencing data and tens of millions of unique TCR sequences were included in an early release covering over 600 HLA-typed donors. The investigation overall reported the following: In a later analysis, HLA-associated TCR beta chains showed more clonal expansion and lower generation probabilities than non-associated chains that were equally common. In a later analysis, 16,951 TCR beta sequences were associated with specific HLA alleles at a false discovery rate of 0.05. According to a later analysis, most CMV-associated TCR beta chains appeared to be HLA-restricted, and the HLA associations seemed to be driven largely by CMV exposure. Because HLA typing was unavailable for some donors at each locus, only the typed subset was used in association tests. While some public TCRs were present in many individuals, most TCR sequences turned up only very rarely across donors. A few of the identified cytomegalovirus-associated TCR beta chains were confirmed in vitro to be specific for cytomegalovirus antigens. Assigning TCR associations to individual alleles was difficult when HLA alleles, especially DR and DQ, strongly co-occurred. A later analysis found that TCR association rates varied across HLA loci, with DRB1 alleles showing the most associated TCRs and HLA-C alleles the fewest. The authors suggested that the approach could potentially be generalized to other disease states and immunological phenotypes. In a later analysis, several top co-occurrence clusters were reported to appear linked to parvovirus B19, influenza, CMV and Epstein-Barr virus. In a later genetic analysis, a missense DCLRE1C variant was associated with V-gene and J-gene trimming of TCR beta chains, and the association was replicated in an independent cohort. A group of highly shared sequence variants was considered likely to be a technical artifact of the sequencing pipeline. The study gave a list of 150 to 200 TCR beta chains associated with cytomegalovirus. Because counts were too low, about 18 rarely observed V segments, including chromosome 9 orphons, were excluded from the earlier analysis of about 500 of the donors. The only immune exposure information available for the cohort was CMV serostatus. Only TCR beta chains were sequenced in this cohort, and the absence of alpha or paired-chain data limited detectable features. A further reported finding was that TCR beta sequences accurately predicted the HLA-A and HLA-B alleles for most subjects in the first cohort. The classifier was reported to diagnose cytomegalovirus status with high specificity and sensitivity in both the original cohort and the validation cohort. According to a later genetic analysis, donors in an Asian-associated ancestry cluster had fewer N-insertions in productive TCRs than the roughly 700-donor mean. Linkage disequilibrium might explain the correlated functional status among segregating V segments, but an unknown experimental factor could not be ruled out. Presence/absence analyses assumed roughly uniform sequencing depth across donors, an assumption that may not hold. In an earlier analysis of about 600 of the donors, most TCR beta V segments appeared in productive rearrangements about 87% or about 30% of the time, broadly matching IMGT annotations.

On this clone itself: This clone's antigen is unknown. Base qualities are not provided; no much larger clone lies one nucleotide away.

The cohort comprised more than 550 healthy bone marrow donors. At the time of sampling, every cohort member was nominally healthy, though immune exposures that went unrecorded were likely present. The donor was CMV seronegative and was included in the group of a few hundred seronegative cohort members. A peripheral blood sample was provided by each donor, and peripheral blood mononuclear cells were used for TCR beta sequencing. Genomic DNA was extracted from the blood cell samples with the Qiagen DNeasy Blood Extraction Kit. The method was the immunoSEQ multiplex PCR assay. The multiplex PCR relied on a mix of 60 forward primers for TCR Vbeta segments and 13 reverse primers for TCR Jbeta segments. The CDR3 region of rearranged TCR beta genes was amplified from genomic DNA with a multiplex PCR assay. The amplified TCR beta libraries were sequenced on the Illumina HiSeq System as 87-base-pair reads. Per the source publication's procedure: A later analysis counted about 76 million unique TCR beta chains across the 500 to 850 repertoires, and some 12 million of these chains were shared by at least two donors. A nearest-neighbor algorithm error-corrected the raw reads and collapsed the reads into unique sequences, merging closely related sequences to remove PCR and sequencing errors. CDR3 sequences were aligned to IMGT reference sequences to assign V, D and J gene segments. For a sequence to be retained, a match of at least six nucleotides was required to both a V gene segment and a J gene segment. A rearrangement counted as productive if the CDR3 had no stop codons and remained in frame with V and J, and every other rearrangement counted as non-productive. Following IMGT convention, CDR3 was defined as the stretch from the second conserved V-encoded cysteine up to the conserved J-encoded phenylalanine. The earlier analysis of 500 to 650 of the donors excluded any sequence lacking an unambiguous match to a single V gene segment. In an earlier analysis of roughly 600 of the donors, a V segment was called functional when productive rearrangements were above 56.7%, and segregating when the standard deviation between donors exceeded 5%. A statistical classification framework was developed to diagnose cytomegalovirus status using the catalog of TCR beta chain sequences. A later analysis assigned V and J genes by comparing TCR nucleotide sequences with IMGT/GENE-DB human TR gene sequences. A later analysis assigned CDR3 sequences and most-parsimonious VDJ recombination scenarios with the TCRdist pipeline. In a later analysis, each TCR beta chain was defined by its CDR3 amino acid sequence together with its V-gene family, and reads without a unique V-gene family were excluded. As a way to deal with suspected cross-contamination and a sequencing artifact, a later analysis dropped hundreds of nucleotide sequences that were highly shared and had low generation probability. A later analysis calculated a clonal expansion index for each public chain from normalized within-repertoire ranks of inferred template counts. A later analysis computed generation probabilities with a VDJ recombination model fitted to out-of-frame rearrangements, and checked the results against IGoR. In a later analysis, TCR-TCR, TCR-HLA and TCR-CMV co-occurrence was scored with hypergeometric tests, and a repertoire-size bias correction was applied to TCR pairs. A later analysis estimated false discovery rates by permuting HLA or CMV assignments 20 times. A later analysis grouped co-occurring TCRs with DBSCAN, adding TCRdist sequence similarity when clustering within HLA-allele-positive subsets. For co-occurrence clustering, repertoires with fewer than 30,000 or more than 120,000 public chains were excluded, along with several repertoires with anomalous nucleotide sharing. TCRdb provides this immuneACCESS table in a form limited to in-frame rearrangements. Some clones are lacking; in checked studies, under half of them reflect an unresolved V gene, and why the rest are absent is not known. V, J and clone size were drawn from that table, and D and trimming were deduced from the DNA. The sample has tens of thousands of clones on record, around four fifths of them singletons. The leading ten clones occupy around 1.4% of the sample.

The source material was PBMCs. This receptor was taken from a young man in good health and CMV-seronegative.

The CDR3 protein: CASSPLSDTIYF. The sequenced DNA: TGTGCCAGCAGTCCCCTCTCGGACACCATATATTTT. This chain is built from TRBV11-2 and TRBJ1-3; no confident D gene assignment can be made. Reading from cysteine to phenylalanine, the CDR3 counts 12 amino acids. Solely the CDR3 DNA is kept, with 36 bases framed from the first base. The germline ends are 11 bases apart after V is trimmed by 6 bases and J by 8 bases. The germline V gene sets CDR1 to SGHAT and CDR2 to FQNNGV.